The present T cell receptor (beta chain) was sequenced within a study of OX40 agonist ivuxolimab in advanced cancers. Study findings and constraints: Among expanded peripheral T cells, antigen specificity went undetermined. Within 6 weeks, CD4+ and CD8+ blood T cells expanded clonally at 0.1 to 3.0 mg/kg. Partial responders at 0.1-3.0 mg/kg showed near-lowest clonal expansion.

As for this clone: Its antigen is unidentified.

Germline V gives CDR1 MNHEY, CDR2 SMNVEV (reference sequence). This CDR3 spans 15 amino acids. V was shortened by 3 bases and J by 6 bases, with 15 bases between the two germline ends. Repertoires were generated with immunoSEQ multiplex PCR, while TCRdb's copy carries only in-frame clones and drops some. This sample has 91,000 or so clones; more than 75% occur once, and the top ten carry approximately 1.9%. The chain couples TRBV27 to TRBJ2-1; the D is unclear. The source is an adult with an advanced solid tumor such as melanoma, head and neck, liver or kidney cancer. Source: CD4+ or CD8+ T cells sorted from blood, taken in a trial of the OX40 agonist ivuxolimab. Here the CDR3 DNA reads TGTGCCAGCAGTTTTAACGGAGTCGAGTTCAATGAGCAGTTCTTC. Protein sequence: CASSFNGVEFNEQFF.